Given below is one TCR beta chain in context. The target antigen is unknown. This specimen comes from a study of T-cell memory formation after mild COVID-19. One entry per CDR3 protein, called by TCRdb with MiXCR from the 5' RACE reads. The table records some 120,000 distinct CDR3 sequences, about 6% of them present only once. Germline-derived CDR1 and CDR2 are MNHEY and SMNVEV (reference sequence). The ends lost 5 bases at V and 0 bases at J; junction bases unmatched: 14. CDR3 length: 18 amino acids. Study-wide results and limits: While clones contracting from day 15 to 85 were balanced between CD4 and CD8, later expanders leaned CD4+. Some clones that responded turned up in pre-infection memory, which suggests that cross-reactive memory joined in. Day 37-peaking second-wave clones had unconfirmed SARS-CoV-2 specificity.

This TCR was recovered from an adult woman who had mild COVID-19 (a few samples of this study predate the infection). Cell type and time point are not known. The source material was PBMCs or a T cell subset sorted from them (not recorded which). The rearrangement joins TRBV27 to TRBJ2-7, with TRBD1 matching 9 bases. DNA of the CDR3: TGTGCCAGCAGTGTACCCCTCCGTGGGACAGGGTACTCCTACGAGCAGTACTTC. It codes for CASSVPLRGTGYSYEQYF.